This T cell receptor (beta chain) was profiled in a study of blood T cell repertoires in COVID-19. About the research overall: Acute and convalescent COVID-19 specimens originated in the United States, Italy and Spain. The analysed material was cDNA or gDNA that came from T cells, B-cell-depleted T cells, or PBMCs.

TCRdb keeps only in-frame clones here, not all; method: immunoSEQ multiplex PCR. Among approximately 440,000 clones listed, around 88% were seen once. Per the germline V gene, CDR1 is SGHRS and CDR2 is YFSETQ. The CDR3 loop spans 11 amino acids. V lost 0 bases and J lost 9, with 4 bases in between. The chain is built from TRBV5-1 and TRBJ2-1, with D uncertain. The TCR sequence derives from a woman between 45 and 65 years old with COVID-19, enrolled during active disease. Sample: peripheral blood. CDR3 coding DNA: TGCGCCAGCAGCTTGGGCGTTGAGCAGTTCTTC. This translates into CASSLGVEQFF.